The clone carrying this TCR beta chain has just a few counts. Adults between roughly 18 and 89 years of age took part from fewer than 30 US areas. Participant-reported clinical history was the basis for cohort assignment. These data belong to a study of blood T cell repertoires in COVID-19. Study background: PBMCs, B-cell-depleted T cells, or T cells were the source of the cDNA or gDNA that made up the material.

This table comes from immunoSEQ multiplex PCR, and its TCRdb copy is limited to in-frame clones, with some not included. The repertoire consists of about 440,000 clones, with roughly nine tenths occurring once and the leading ten covering roughly 1.9%. Germline values: CDR1 MDHEN, CDR2 SYDVKM. The CDR3 is 18 residues long. Losses at the gene ends were 6 bases for V and 1 base for J; bases not matched to a gene: 10. Material for sequencing was PBMCs or T cells enriched from blood (not recorded which). This receptor was obtained from a woman between 18 and 29 years old with acute COVID-19. This sequence joins TRBV28 and TRBJ2-6; TRBD1 matches 9 bases. CDR3 sequence: CASRPTQGAVSGANVLTF. For the CDR3, the DNA is TGTGCCAGCAGACCTACACAGGGGGCGGTTTCTGGGGCCAACGTCCTGACTTTC.